The 24 T cell receptor beta chains listed next were all sequenced from one sample in a study of blood T cell repertoires in COVID-19. Here immunoSEQ multiplex PCR was the method, and the copy in TCRdb shows in-frame clones only, minus some. Here the sample spans approximately 260,000 clones, about 90% being singletons. The material sequenced was peripheral blood. These receptors originate from a middle-aged woman with acute or convalescent COVID-19.

This clone was seen just once. The chain joins TRBV5-5 to TRBJ2-7; 7 nucleotides agree with TRBD1. The CDR3 covers 15 residues. Per germline, CDR1 SGHKS and CDR2 YYEKEE (reference sequence). After removal of 4 bases from V and 7 bases from J, the junction contained 14 bases not matched to a gene. The CDR3 region is CASSQGQRGRGEQYV. The CDR3 nucleotides are TGTGCCAGCAGCCAAGGCCAGAGGGGGCGTGGGGAGCAGTACGTC.

A word on this clone: Other nucleotide sequences in the sample specify the same CDR3. The chain has TRBV5-1 and TRBJ1-4; a weak D match, TRBD1 (6 bases). In germline, CDR1 is SGHRS, CDR2 YFSETQ. Between the trimmed V and J ends, which lost 0 bases and 5 bases, there was a span of 8 bases. The CDR3 has 14 residues. This chain's CDR3 is CASSLGRGNEKLFF. CDR3 nucleotides: TGCGCCAGCAGCTTGGGCAGGGGAAATGAAAAACTGTTTTTT. The full variable domain, completed using reference TRBV5-1 and TRBJ1-4, is KAGVTQTPRYLIKTRGQQVTLSCSPISGHRSVSWYQQTPGQGLQFLFEYFSETQRNKGNFPGRFSGRQFSNSRSEMNVSTLELGDSALYLCASSLGRGNEKLFFGSGTQLSVL.

The V call is TRBV5-1, the J call TRBJ2-5; 8 bases align to TRBD2. CDR1 and CDR2 (germline): SGHRS, YFSETQ. CDR3 size: 14 residues. Trimming cost V 3 bases and J 9 bases; bases outside gene matches: 10. The DNA of the CDR3 is TGCGCCAGCAGCTCTACCGGGACTAGTGGGCCCCAGTACTTC. It codes for CASSSTGTSGPQYF.

The V and J genes are TRBV19 and TRBJ2-3; 9 bases match TRBD1. Trimming cost V 9 bases and J 4 bases; bases outside gene matches: 11. Germline lookup yields CDR1 LNHDA and CDR2 SQIVND (reference sequence). The CDR3 sequence is 15 residues long. CDR3 in amino acids: CASRSGTGIPDTQYF. CDR3 in DNA: TGTGCCAGCAGATCCGGGACAGGGATCCCAGATACGCAGTATTTT.

The chain carries TRBV2 and TRBJ1-1; D is possibly TRBD1 (5 bases). The V gene lost 5 bases and the J gene lost 5 bases, with 15 bases spanning the gap. CDR1 and CDR2 from the germline V gene are SNHLY and FYNNEI. The CDR3 is 14 residues long. The CDR3 region is CASSFGTPGTEAFF. CDR3 nucleotides: TGTGCCAGCAGTTTCGGGACTCCCGGGACTGAAGCTTTCTTT. The whole variable domain, remainder taken from reference TRBV2 and TRBJ1-1, is EPEVTQTPSHQVTQMGQEVILRCVPISNHLYFYWYRQILGQKVEFLVSFYNNEISEKSEIFDDQFSVERPDGSNFTLKIRSTKLEDSAMYFCASSFGTPGTEAFFGQGTRLTVV.

The chain has TRBV5-1 and TRBJ1-4; unclear D gene. The CDR3 consists of 16 residues. V was cut by 5 bases and J by 6 bases, with 20 bases left in between. Germline lookup yields CDR1 SGHRS and CDR2 YFSETQ. CDR3 DNA sequence: TGCGCCAGCAGTCTTGACCACAGCTCTTGGGATGAAAAACTGTTTTTT. Translating gives CASSLDHSSWDEKLFF. Full variable domain (missing parts from reference TRBV5-1 and TRBJ1-4): KAGVTQTPRYLIKTRGQQVTLSCSPISGHRSVSWYQQTPGQGLQFLFEYFSETQRNKGNFPGRFSGRQFSNSRSEMNVSTLELGDSALYLCASSLDHSSWDEKLFFGSGTQLSVL.

This rearrangement joins TRBV6-1 to TRBJ2-7; no definite D call. The germline V gene has CDR1 MNHNS and CDR2 SASEGT. V gave up 1 base and J gave up 7 bases, with 17 bases separating them. The CDR3 length is 15 residues. This chain's CDR3 is CASSEGAASTWEQYV. CDR3 DNA sequence: TGTGCCAGCAGTGAAGGGGCAGCCTCTACTTGGGAGCAGTACGTC.

This clone was observed once. This chain links TRBV5-1 with TRBJ1-5, with 12 bases fitting TRBD1. The germline CDR1 and CDR2 sequences are SGHRS and YFSETQ. CDR3 length: 15 amino acids. Trimming cost V 4 bases and J 6 bases; bases outside gene matches: 5. CDR3 region: CASSTGTGGGQPQHF. CDR3 coding DNA: TGCGCCAGCAGCACAGGGACAGGGGGCGGTCAGCCCCAGCATTTT.

The rearrangement links TRBV12-5 to TRBJ1-6; TRBD1 matches at 8 bases. J was trimmed by 7 bases and V by 3 bases; bases with no gene match: 5. The CDR3 totals 15 residues. Germline V CDR1 and CDR2: LGHNT, FRNRAP. CDR3 bases: TGTGCTAGTGGTTTCCGGACAGGGCCGAATTCACCCCTCCACTTT. This sequence encodes CASGFRTGPNSPLHF.

This chain connects TRBV18 to TRBJ1-1, with a weak D call TRBD1 (5 bases). The CDR3 sequence is 14 residues long. Trimming left V 1 base short and J 5 bases short, with 11 bases between. CDR1 is KGHSH and CDR2 is LQKENI in the germline V gene. The CDR3 DNA reads TGTGCCAGCTCACCACGGGACGGGGGAACTGAAGCTTTCTTT. This encodes CASSPRDGGTEAFF.

J is TRBJ1-2 and V is TRBV18; D unresolved. Trimming shortened V by 6 bases and J by 2 bases, and 10 bases separated the two germline ends. Germline assignment: CDR1 KGHSH and CDR2 LQKENI. The CDR3 length is 13 residues. The CDR3 loop is CASSPEQNYGYTF. CDR3 coding DNA: TGTGCCAGCTCGCCAGAACAGAACTATGGCTACACCTTC.

The chain is built from TRBV6-6 and TRBJ1-2; 7 bases are a match to TRBD1. This CDR3 has 15 amino acids. The trim removed 0 bases at V and 6 bases at J, leaving 7 bases unmatched. Looked up from germline, CDR1 is MNHNY and CDR2 is SVGAGI (reference sequence). CDR3 in DNA: TGTGCCAGCAGTTACTCGAAAAGGGGGCCGCATGGCTACACCTTC. This translates into CASSYSKRGPHGYTF.

The chain employs TRBV6-5 and TRBJ2-5, with 9 bases matching TRBD2. There are 13 residues in the CDR3. Germline CDR1 reads MNHEY; CDR2 reads SVGAGI. V lost 6 bases to trimming and J lost 5 bases; unmatched junction nucleotides: 4. The CDR3 sequence: CASRKSGGETQYF. CDR3 nucleotide sequence: TGTGCCAGCAGAAAAAGCGGGGGGGAGACCCAGTACTTC.

V gene TRBV7-3 combines with J gene TRBJ2-3, with 7 bases lining up with TRBD2. V shed 4 bases and J 6 bases; nucleotides not matched to a gene: 4. There are 13 residues in the CDR3. CDR1 SGHTA and CDR2 FQGTGA come from the germline V gene. CDR3 DNA sequence: TGTGCCAGCAGCTCCACTAGCGTGGATACGCAGTATTTT. Residues: CASSSTSVDTQYF. Looking up the rest from reference TRBV7-3 and TRBJ2-3 gives the full variable domain: GAGVSQTPSNKVTEKGKYVELRCDPISGHTALYWYRQSLGQGPEFLIYFQGTGAADDSGLPNDRFFAVRPEGSVSTLKIQRTERGDSAVYLCASSSTSVDTQYFGPGTRLTVL.

The rearrangement uses TRBV5-6 and TRBJ1-6; D call uncertain. In germline, CDR1 is SGHDT, CDR2 YYEEEE. The V and J ends lost 1 base and 10 bases respectively, with 12 bases between them. This CDR3 spans 14 amino acids. The CDR3 region is CASSLIQRKSPLHF. The DNA for the CDR3 is TGTGCCAGCAGCTTGATCCAGAGGAAATCACCCCTCCACTTT.

Notes on this clone: Other DNA sequences in this sample translate to the same CDR3. The chain links TRBV20-1 to TRBJ1-1; D unclear. Germline V gene sequence: CDR1 DFQATT, CDR2 SNEGSKA (reference sequence). This CDR3 spans 11 amino acids. Written as DNA, the CDR3 is TGCAGCGGACGGGAGAACACTGAAGCTTTCTTT. This gives the protein CSGRENTEAFF.

The CDR3 DNA sequence: TGTGCCAGCAGCTTACTTGCAGGATTCTATAATTCACCCCTCCACTTT. The encoded protein is CASSLLAGFYNSPLHF. This rearrangement joins TRBV7-2 to TRBJ1-6; D is unresolved. CDR1 is SGHTA, CDR2 FQGNSA, per germline. The germline V and J ends were trimmed by 2 bases and 3 bases, with 11 bases remaining between them. The CDR3 has 16 residues.

CDR3 in amino acids: CASKGQGFMNNEQFF. The CDR3 coding sequence is TGTGCCAGCAAAGGGCAGGGCTTTATGAACAATGAGCAGTTCTTC. J is TRBJ2-1 and V is TRBV2; perhaps TRBD1 as D (5 bases). Trimming cost V 7 bases and J 5 bases, with 18 bases left between them. The CDR3 extends over 15 amino acids. Per germline, CDR1 SNHLY and CDR2 FYNNEI.

The rearrangement links TRBV2 to TRBJ2-1; tentative D call: TRBD2 (7 bases). The V and J ends lost 7 bases and 4 bases respectively, with 17 bases between them. CDR1 and CDR2 (germline): SNHLY, FYNNEI. CDR3 length: 15 amino acids. Here the CDR3 reads CASNRLAGAYNEQFF. CDR3 in DNA: TGTGCCAGCAACCGGCTGGCGGGGGCGTACAATGAGCAGTTCTTC.

The V gene is TRBV2, the J gene TRBJ2-7; TRBD1 agrees at 9 bases. CDR3 length equals 13 residues. The junction had 8 bases not matched to a gene; V was cut back by 10 bases and J by 4 bases. Germline V lookup: CDR1 SNHLY, CDR2 FYNNEI. The CDR3 DNA reads TGTGCCACCGGGGACAGGGAGAATTACGAGCAGTACGTC. Protein: CATGDRENYEQYV.

The chain carries TRBV9 and TRBJ1-2; D gene unclear. Trimming shortened V by 0 bases and J by 13 bases, and 13 bases separated the two germline ends. In germline, CDR1 is SGDLS, CDR2 YYNGEE. The CDR3 sequence is 12 residues long. CDR3 bases: TGTGCCAGCAGCGTAGGGGCAGATCCCCCCACCTTC. Translation: CASSVGADPPTF.

V is TRBV30 and J is TRBJ1-2; 9 bases align to TRBD1. In germline, CDR1 is GTSNPN, CDR2 SVGIG (reference sequence). V gave up 1 base and J gave up 0 bases; unmatched junction bases: 9. This CDR3 has 17 residues. The CDR3 loop reads CAWSAPGQGRSNYGYTF. DNA of the CDR3: TGTGCCTGGAGTGCCCCGGGACAGGGACGATCTAACTATGGCTACACCTTC.

Points on this clone: The identical CDR3 is also encoded by other nucleotide sequences in the sample. The chain combines TRBV9 with TRBJ2-3; 9 positions agree with TRBD2. J lost 1 base, V lost 2 bases, and 2 bases had no gene match. CDR3 length equals 15 residues. Looked up from germline, CDR1 is SGDLS and CDR2 is YYNGEE. Here the CDR3 reads CASSVSGGGTDTQYF. DNA for the CDR3: TGTGCCAGCAGCGTTAGCGGGGGTGGCACAGATACGCAGTATTTT. Using reference TRBV9 and TRBJ2-3 for the parts outside the CDR3, the full variable domain is DSGVTQTPKHLITATGQRVTLRCSPRSGDLSVYWYQQSLDQGLQFLIQYYNGEERAKGNILERFSAQQFPDLHSELNLSSLELGDSALYFCASSVSGGGTDTQYFGPGTRLTVL.

The rearrangement uses TRBV2 and TRBJ2-7; D might be TRBD2 (5 bases). This CDR3 has 14 amino acids. V lost 1 base, J lost 2 bases, and 9 bases lay in between. Germline V gene lookup returns CDR1 SNHLY and CDR2 FYNNEI. In DNA, the CDR3 is TGTGCCAGCAGTGAAGGTGGAGGTCCCTACGAGCAGTACGTC. The encoded protein is CASSEGGGPYEQYV.